This T cell receptor (beta chain) was profiled in a study of cytomegalovirus exposure and HLA in healthy donors. In the case of this clone: The target antigen is unknown.

Broader study findings: There were a few CMV-associated chains whose specificity for CMV antigens was confirmed in vitro. By a later analysis, the bulk of CMV-associated TCR beta chains appeared HLA-restricted. Researchers counted around 180 TCR beta chains as cytomegalovirus-associated.

The germline V gene has CDR1 SQVTM and CDR2 ANQGSEA. The CDR3 has 14 amino acids. Unmatched junction bases numbered 8, after V lost 4 bases and J lost 2 bases. PCR was performed using 60 Vbeta and 13 Jbeta primers. Original methodology: Later work found 80 million or so unique TCR beta chains, with roughly 11 million shared. Generated by immunoSEQ multiplex PCR, the TCRdb table keeps only in-frame clones and is missing some. The V and J calls and the clone size are those of that table, but D and trimming were determined from the DNA. The sample lists about 200,000 clones; more than 75% were seen once.

This receptor was taken from a man aged 25-45 years in good health and CMV-seronegative. Specimen: PBMCs. This chain connects TRBV29-1 to TRBJ2-7; TRBD1 aligns across 7 bases. CDR3: CSVADRESPYEQYF. For the CDR3, the DNA is TGCAGCGTTGCCGACAGGGAGTCCCCCTACGAGCAGTACTTC.